This TCR beta chain was documented in a study of blood T cell repertoires in COVID-19 (dated by TCRdb to about 2020). For context, the study as a whole: Collaborator samples came from the United States, Italy and Spain and covered acute and convalescent phases of COVID-19. The sample metadata nearly always contained a de-identified subject ID, COVID-19 status, age in years and sex. The prospective study material was composed of cDNA or gDNA derived from T cells, B-cell-depleted T cells, or PBMCs. The dataset comprised deeply sampled blood TCRbeta repertoires from subjects exposed to, actively infected with, or recovered from COVID-19. The samples were drawn from the first 160 participants of the ongoing ImmuneRACE study and from 1,254 subjects provided by 6 global collaborators. Where available, HLA class I and class II types were taken from metadata supplied by the sample provider and were not determined by assay-based typing. The repertoires were made available in a free public database intended to serve as a resource for research on the immune response to SARS-CoV-2. Study-wide conclusions, independent of this receptor: The quantity of clinical and demographic metadata differed by source and by participant and was supplied without curation.

TCRbeta CDR3 regions were amplified from genomic DNA by means of the immunoSEQ Assay, a bias-controlled multiplex PCR. Turning to the authors' computational methods: Within the assay, amplification of reference gene primers was used to estimate how many nucleated cells each sample contained. Sequence reads were collapsed and filtered to measure the absolute abundance of every unique TCRbeta CDR3 rearrangement. Productive Simpson clonality was computed per sample as the square root of Simpson's diversity index over productive rearrangements. Entries here come from immuneACCESS through TCRdb and include only in-frame sequences with V and J called. Some clones fail to appear in such tables; in the studies checked, an unresolved V gene covers under half of the shortfall, and the cause of the remainder is unknown. V, J and clone size derive from that table, while D and trimming were established from the DNA sequence. This sample is represented by 35,000 to 55,000 clones; 88% of them were singletons. Of the sample, around 3.5% is held by the ten largest clones.

Whole blood was collected in K2EDTA tubes by collaborating institutions according to the institutions' own protocols. For TCRbeta analysis, collaborators shipped samples as frozen whole blood, isolated PBMCs, or DNA extracted from either of those sample types. As for this clone: Its antigen remains undetermined. There are no base qualities to consult, and no much larger clone falls within one base.

The TCR sequence derives from a human donor in a cohort sampled during active COVID-19. The specimen sequenced was peripheral blood.

The bases read TGTGCCAGCAGCTCCAGGGTTAGTAACACTGAAGCTTTCTTT. Its translation reads: CASSSRVSNTEAFF. The receptor chain draws on TRBV5-4 and TRBJ1-1, with TRBD1 perhaps the D gene, on 5 matching bases. Its CDR3 holds 14 amino acids, cysteine through phenylalanine. Of all the DNA, just the CDR3 is kept, 42 bases in frame from base 1. V is clipped by 3 bases and J by 2 bases, and the sequence between their germline boundaries is 11 bases long. CDR1 SGHNT and CDR2 YYREEE were looked up in the germline V gene (reference sequence).